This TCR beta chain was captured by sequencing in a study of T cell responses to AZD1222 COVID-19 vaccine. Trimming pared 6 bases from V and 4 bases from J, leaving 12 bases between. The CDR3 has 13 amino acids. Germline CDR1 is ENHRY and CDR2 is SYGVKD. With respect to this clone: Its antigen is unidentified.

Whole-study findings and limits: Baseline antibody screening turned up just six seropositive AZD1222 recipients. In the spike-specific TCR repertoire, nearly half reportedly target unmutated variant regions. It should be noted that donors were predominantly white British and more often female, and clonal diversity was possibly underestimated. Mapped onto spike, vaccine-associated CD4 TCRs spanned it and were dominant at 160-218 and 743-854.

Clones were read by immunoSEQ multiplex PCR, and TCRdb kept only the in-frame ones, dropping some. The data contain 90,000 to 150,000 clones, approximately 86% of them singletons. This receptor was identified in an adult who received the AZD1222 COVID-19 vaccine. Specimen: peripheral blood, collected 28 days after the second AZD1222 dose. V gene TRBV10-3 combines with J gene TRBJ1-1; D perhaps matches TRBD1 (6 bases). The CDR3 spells CAIRGGLGTEAFF. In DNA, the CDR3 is TGTGCCATCAGAGGGGGTCTGGGCACTGAAGCTTTCTTT.